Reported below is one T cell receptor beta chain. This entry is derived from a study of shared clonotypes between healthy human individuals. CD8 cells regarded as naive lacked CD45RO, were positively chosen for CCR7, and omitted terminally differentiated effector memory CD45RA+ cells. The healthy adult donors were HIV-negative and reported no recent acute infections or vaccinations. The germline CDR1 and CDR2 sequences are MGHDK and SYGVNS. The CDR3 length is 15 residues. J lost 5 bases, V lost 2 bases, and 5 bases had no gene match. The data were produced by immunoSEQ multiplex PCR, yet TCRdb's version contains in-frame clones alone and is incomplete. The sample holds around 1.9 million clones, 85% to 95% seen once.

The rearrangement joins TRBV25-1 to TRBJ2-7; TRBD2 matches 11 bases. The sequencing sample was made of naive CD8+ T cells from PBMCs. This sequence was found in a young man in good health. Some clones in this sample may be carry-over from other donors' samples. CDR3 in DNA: TGTGCCAGCAGTGAAGTAGCGGGAGGGCTCCACGAGCAGTACTTC. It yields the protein CASSEVAGGLHEQYF.